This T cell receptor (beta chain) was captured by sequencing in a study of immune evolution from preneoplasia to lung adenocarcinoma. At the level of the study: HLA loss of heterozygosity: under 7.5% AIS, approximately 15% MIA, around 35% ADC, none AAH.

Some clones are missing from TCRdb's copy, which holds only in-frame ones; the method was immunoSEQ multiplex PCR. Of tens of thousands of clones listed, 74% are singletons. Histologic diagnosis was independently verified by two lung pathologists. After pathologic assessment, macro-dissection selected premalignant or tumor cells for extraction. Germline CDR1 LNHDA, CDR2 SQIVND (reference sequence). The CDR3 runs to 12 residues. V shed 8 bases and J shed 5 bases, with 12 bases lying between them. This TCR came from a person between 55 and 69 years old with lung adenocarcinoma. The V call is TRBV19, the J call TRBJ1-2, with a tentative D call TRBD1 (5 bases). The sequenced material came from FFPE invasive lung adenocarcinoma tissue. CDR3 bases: TGTGCCAGTTCGTACAGGAGATATGGCTACACCTTC. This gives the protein CASSYRRYGYTF.